Here is one T cell receptor beta chain with its context. It has no known antigen specificity. Base qualities were left out, and no much larger clone turns up one base away. The CDR3 regions of human TCRbeta chains were subjected to immunosequencing. The authors' analysis ran thus. Repertoire TCRs were checked for matches against a reference library of SARS-CoV-2-specific TCRs that had been generated using the MIRA antigen-specificity platform. Breadth meant the fraction of unique TCRs that were SARS-CoV-2-associated, whereas depth meant the fraction of total T cells that were SARS-CoV-2-associated. Using the MIRA data, each spike-specific TCR was mapped to the spike region that the TCR reacts to and placed in a CD4 or CD8 class. Log10-transformed breadth and depth values were compared by one-way ANOVA with Sidak's multiple comparisons tests. TCRdb re-hosts the immuneACCESS table, in-frame sequences only. Its copies lack some clones; in the studies checked, an unresolved V gene accounts for under half of them, and the cause for the rest is not known. The DNA was the basis for D and trimming; V, J and clone size are from that table. The sample table records 95,000 to 150,000 clones; 88% of these occur just once. About 5% of the sample comes from the top ten.

This entry belongs to a study of T cell responses to AZD1222 COVID-19 vaccine (dated by TCRdb to about 2021). Regarding the research as a whole: AZD1222 recipients with second doses at about 4 weeks or about 12 weeks were pooled, because spike-specific TCR depth and breadth did not differ between schedules. TCR sequencing was performed for 233 trial participants, of whom about 200 were given two doses of AZD1222 and 26 were given two doses of MenACWY control vaccine. Trial participants were enrolled into age subgroups of 18-55, 56-69 and 70-plus years, which contained about 150, 27 and 61 TCR-sequenced participants, respectively.

The germline V gene encodes CDR1 PRHDT and CDR2 FYEKMQ (reference sequence). Trimming costs V 1 base and J 5 bases, and their ends lie 6 bases apart. From the cysteine through the phenylalanine, the CDR3 covers 13 amino acids. The CDR3 DNA has 39 bases and is translated from base 1. Points the paper makes about the study in general: Participants were mostly white British, with more females than males. The authors suggested clonal diversity may have been underestimated. Vaccine-associated CD4 TCRs spanned the whole spike protein, with dominant responses in regions 160-218 and 743-854. In the small 56-69-year group, the increase in depth fell short of significance, most likely because of low power. A significant rise in spike-specific TCR breadth and depth was observed after two AZD1222 doses relative to day 0 and relative to MenACWY recipients. Only a handful of AZD1222 recipients were SARS-CoV-2 seropositive at baseline, limiting conclusions about previously exposed vaccinees. Because no day 14 peak-response samples were available, repertoires were characterized only after the peak T cell response. Epitopes outside the regions mutated in the B.1.351 and B.1.1.7 variants were reportedly recognized by nearly half of the unique spike-specific TCRs.

What the time point label conveys for this sample: baseline before first vaccination. The vaccinee samples were drawn from two UK trials, COV001 and COV002, one of which was a single-blind randomized controlled phase 2/3 trial testing AZD1222 (ChAdOx1 nCoV-19) in healthy adults. For TCRbeta chain sequencing, PBMC samples were collected from trial participants at day 0 and at day 28 after the second dose. The TCR originated in an adult in good health. The chain joins TRBV13 to TRBJ2-1; the D gene identity is not certain. Source: peripheral blood, taken on day 0 of AZD1222 vaccination. CDR3 region: CASSLVQDNEQFF. The sequenced DNA is TGTGCCAGCAGCTTAGTGCAGGACAATGAGCAGTTCTTC.